The 18 T cell receptor beta chains reported below all come from one sample, sequenced in a study of beta chain features in type 1 diabetes. Expressed TCRB transcripts were sequenced after all isolated RNA was converted to cDNA. Using immunoSEQ multiplex PCR, the repertoire was profiled, and TCRdb retains in-frame clones only, with some absent. The top ten clones hold over 1% of a sample with some 220,000 clones, around 9.9% of them seen once. The sample consisted of central memory CD4+ T cells from blood. The receptors stem from a young man in good health.

V and J are TRBV7-2 and TRBJ1-5; maybe TRBD1 (6 bases). V was pared by 5 bases and J by 7 bases, with 12 bases between. The V gene's germline CDR1 is SGHTA and CDR2 FQGNSA. The CDR3 consists of 13 residues. The CDR3 here is CASSTGLRQPQHF. CDR3 DNA: TGTGCCAGCAGCACAGGGTTGAGGCAGCCCCAGCATTTT. Filled out from reference TRBV7-2 and TRBJ1-5, the complete variable domain reads GAGVSQSPSNKVTEKGKDVELRCDPISGHTALYWYRQSLGQGLEFLIYFQGNSAPDKSGLPSDRFSAERTGGSVSTLTIQRTQQEDSAVYLCASSTGLRQPQHFGDGTRLSIL.

This chain joins TRBV6-5 and TRBJ2-1; maybe TRBD2 (6 bases). Looked up from germline, CDR1 is MNHEY and CDR2 is SVGAGI. The CDR3 covers 14 residues. The germline V and J ends were trimmed by 2 bases and 5 bases, with 10 bases remaining between them. In DNA form, the CDR3 reads TGTGCCAGCAGTTACACGGGCGGGGACAATGAGCAGTTCTTC. Translation: CASSYTGGDNEQFF.

This chain uses TRBV15 with TRBJ1-1; D not certain. Germline CDR1 LNHNV, CDR2 YYDKDF (reference sequence). The CDR3 spans 15 residues. V lost 5 bases and J lost 0, with 13 bases in between. This CDR3 is CATSADLSMNTEAFF. The CDR3 nucleotides read TGTGCCACCAGCGCGGACTTATCGATGAACACTGAAGCTTTCTTT.

The table lists this clone with a few counts. The chain recombines TRBV19 with TRBJ1-5; D is uncertain. Trimming left V 2 bases short and J 1 base short, with 6 bases between. This CDR3 is 14 amino acids long. The V gene's germline CDR1 is LNHDA and CDR2 SQIVND (reference sequence). The CDR3 coding sequence is TGTGCCAGTAGTATATCGGGAAGCAATCAGCCCCAGCATTTT. Translation: CASSISGSNQPQHF.

J is TRBJ2-3 and V is TRBV7-2, with 8 nucleotides matching TRBD2. The CDR3 sequence is 16 residues long. CDR1 SGHTA and CDR2 FQGNSA come from the germline V gene. The V gene end was trimmed by 5 bases and the J gene end by 2 bases; junction bases not matched to a gene: 9. DNA for the CDR3: TGTGCCAGCAGCCGGGGGGGACCGGGTTTCACAGATACGCAGTATTTT. It encodes CASSRGGPGFTDTQYF.

This clone was observed a handful of times. V and J are TRBV4-3 and TRBJ2-5; 11 bases align to TRBD1. Trimming cost V 4 bases and J 4 bases; bases outside gene matches: 8. Per germline, CDR1 LGHNA and CDR2 YSLEER. The CDR3 extends over 16 amino acids. CDR3 region: CASSRRGQGARETQYF. In nucleotides, the CDR3 is TGCGCCAGCAGCCGCCGAGGACAGGGGGCTCGAGAGACCCAGTACTTC.

The rearrangement joins TRBV27 to TRBJ2-2; tentatively, D is TRBD2 (6 bases). V was trimmed by 7 bases and J by 6 bases, leaving 15 bases between them. The CDR3 extends over 14 amino acids. The V gene's germline CDR1 is MNHEY and CDR2 SMNVEV (reference sequence). The CDR3 DNA follows: TGTGCCAGCAAGGGACTGGGGAGTTCCGGGGAGCTGTTTTTT. It is translated as CASKGLGSSGELFF.

This clone has just a few counts. This chain joins TRBV6-5 and TRBJ2-4; D may be TRBD1 (6 bases). This CDR3 comprises 15 residues. Germline values: CDR1 MNHEY, CDR2 SVGAGI. V was clipped by 4 bases and J by 1 base, with 11 bases between them. CDR3 sequence: CASSSPRGAKNIQYF. In DNA form, the CDR3 reads TGTGCCAGCAGTTCCCCGAGGGGGGCCAAAAACATTCAGTACTTC.

The chain links TRBV30 to TRBJ2-7; 10 bases align to TRBD2. Germline V lookup: CDR1 GTSNPN, CDR2 SVGIG (reference sequence). V was clipped by 2 bases and J by 1 base; unmatched bases: 2. The CDR3 runs to 14 residues. The CDR3 here is CAWSRTSGSYEQYF. The CDR3 coding sequence is TGTGCCTGGAGTCGGACTAGCGGATCCTACGAGCAGTACTTC.

This clone showed up just a few times. The chain couples TRBV29-1 to TRBJ2-7; 11 bases fit TRBD2. Looked up from germline, CDR1 is SQVTM and CDR2 is ANQGSEA. There are 14 residues in the CDR3. The V segment lost 6 bases and the J segment 5 bases; nucleotides outside the gene matches: 9. CDR3 DNA: TGCAGCGTCCATCTCTCTAGCGGGAGGAACGAGCAGTACTTC. As protein: CSVHLSSGRNEQYF.

This clone was seen a handful of times. The chain has TRBV30 and TRBJ1-3, with 7 nucleotides matching TRBD1. J gave up 4 bases and V 1 base, and 4 bases lay outside the gene matches. Germline V gene sequence: CDR1 GTSNPN, CDR2 SVGIG (reference sequence). The CDR3 covers 14 residues. The CDR3 DNA reads as TGTGCCTGGAGTGAGGGGGCGGGAGGAAACACCATATATTTT. Protein: CAWSEGAGGNTIYF. The complete variable domain, with remaining parts taken from reference TRBV30 and TRBJ1-3, reads SQTIHQWPATLVQPVGSPLSLECTVEGTSNPNLYWYRQAAGRGLQLLFYSVGIGQISSEVPQNLSASRPQDRQFILSSKKLLLSDSGFYLCAWSEGAGGNTIYFGEGSWLTVV.

V and J are TRBV18 and TRBJ2-2; 7 nucleotides align to TRBD1. The germline gives CDR1 KGHSH, CDR2 LQKENI. V trimming: 4 bases; J trimming: 4 bases; junction bases outside the gene matches: 6. There are 15 residues in the CDR3. The CDR3 sequence: CASSHRGTSTGELFF. DNA for the CDR3: TGTGCCAGCTCACACAGGGGAACCTCCACCGGGGAGCTGTTTTTT.

This chain connects TRBV27 to TRBJ1-4; D uncertain. CDR1 and CDR2 from the germline V gene are MNHEY and SMNVEV (reference sequence). CDR3 length: 13 residues. Deletions cut 6 bases from V and 7 bases from J, with 12 bases between. CDR3 amino acids: CASRDDNGEKLFF. The CDR3 DNA reads as TGTGCCAGCAGGGATGACAACGGTGAAAAACTGTTTTTT.

The rearrangement uses TRBV6-6 and TRBJ2-1; 14 nucleotides line up with TRBD2. J was trimmed by 0 bases and V by 6 bases; bases with no gene match: 1. The germline V gene has CDR1 MNHNY and CDR2 SVGAGI (reference sequence). The CDR3 contains 16 residues. The CDR3 loop reads CASSGLAGGSYNEQFF. CDR3 DNA sequence: TGTGCCAGCAGCGGACTAGCGGGGGGCTCCTACAATGAGCAGTTCTTC.

In its sample, this clone was seen a few times. The chain joins TRBV7-9 to TRBJ2-1; maybe TRBD2 (6 bases). The germline V gene has CDR1 SEHNR and CDR2 FQNEAQ (reference sequence). CDR3 length: 14 residues. V was clipped by 5 bases and J by 8 bases, with 16 bases between them. The CDR3 sequence is CASSPGLSNDEQFF. The CDR3 DNA reads as TGTGCCAGCAGCCCCGGACTATCAAACGATGAGCAGTTCTTC.

The chain joins TRBV29-1 to TRBJ2-3; D possibly matches TRBD1 or TRBD2 (5 bases each). The V end lost 6 bases, the J end lost 1 base, and 11 bases lay between the germline ends. The V gene's germline CDR1 is SQVTM and CDR2 ANQGSEA. The CDR3 is made up of 13 amino acids. The DNA for the CDR3 is TGCAGCGTCCGGTTGGGGGGCACAGATACGCAGTATTTT. This sequence encodes CSVRLGGTDTQYF.

This clone was recorded a few times. V usage is TRBV18 and J usage is TRBJ2-1; 13 bases agree with TRBD2. The CDR3 loop spans 16 amino acids. The germline V gene encodes CDR1 KGHSH and CDR2 LQKENI. The junction had 2 bases not matched to a gene; V was cut back by 6 bases and J by 0 bases. The CDR3 DNA reads TGTGCCAGCTCCTGGACTAGCGGGAGCTCCTACAATGAGCAGTTCTTC. Protein: CASSWTSGSSYNEQFF.

The gene calls are TRBV30 and TRBJ2-5; 12 nucleotides line up with TRBD1. This CDR3 comprises 14 residues. V shed 2 bases, J shed 7 bases, and the junction held 5 bases outside the gene matches. Germline V gene sequence: CDR1 GTSNPN, CDR2 SVGIG (reference sequence). The CDR3 DNA is TGTGCCTGGAGTCGGGACAGGGGGCCGGGGACCCAGTACTTC. It is translated as CAWSRDRGPGTQYF.